Below, 25 T cell receptor beta chains from the same sample are listed, as sequenced in a study of T cell changes during pregnancy in multiple sclerosis. The protocol was immunoSEQ multiplex PCR, while the TCRdb copy is restricted to in-frame clones and leaves out a portion. The sample consists of roughly 80,000 clones, under 95% of them appearing once. Specimen: peripheral blood, collected before pregnancy. These receptors were obtained from a female donor with multiple sclerosis, enrolled in a pregnancy study.

The table lists this clone with a count of one. The chain links TRBV19 to TRBJ1-2; D possibly corresponds to TRBD1 (6 bases). The CDR3 covers 13 residues. The ends were cut back, 1 base at V and 6 bases at J, with 9 bases in the middle. Germline CDR1 reads LNHDA; CDR2 reads SQIVND (reference sequence). The CDR3 DNA is TGTGCCAGTAGTATAGGCTCAGGGGATGGCTACACCTTC. It encodes CASSIGSGDGYTF. The whole variable domain, filled in from reference TRBV19 and TRBJ1-2, reads DGGITQSPKYLFRKEGQNVTLSCEQNLNHDAMYWYRQDPGQGLRLIYYSQIVNDFQKGDIAEGYSVSREKKESFPLTVTSAQKNPTAFYLCASSIGSGDGYTFGSGTRLTVV.

The chain links TRBV19 to TRBJ2-7, with TRBD1 as a possible D gene (6 bases). CDR3 length equals 14 residues. V dropped 6 bases and J dropped 2 bases, with 14 bases sitting between them. Germline CDR1 and CDR2: LNHDA and SQIVND (reference sequence). CDR3 in amino acids: CASSLGATTYEQYF. In DNA form, the CDR3 reads TGTGCCAGTAGCCTGGGGGCCACCACCTACGAGCAGTACTTC.

The chain uses TRBV29-1 and TRBJ1-2; 7 bases map to TRBD1. CDR1 is SQVTM and CDR2 is ANQGSEA in the germline V gene. This CDR3 is 11 amino acids long. The V gene end was trimmed by 5 bases and the J gene end by 7 bases; junction bases not matched to a gene: 4. The CDR3 spells CSVPTGTGYTF. The DNA of the CDR3 is TGCAGCGTTCCGACAGGGACTGGCTACACCTTC.

The CDR3 sequence is CASSRGLAGSTETQYF. As DNA, the CDR3 is TGCGCCAGCAGCCGGGGACTAGCGGGGAGTACTGAGACCCAGTACTTC. This chain joins TRBV5-1 and TRBJ2-5; 13 bases agree with TRBD2. CDR1 and CDR2 (germline): SGHRS, YFSETQ. With V trimmed by 4 bases and J by 5 bases, 8 bases remained unmatched. The CDR3 consists of 16 residues.

The V and J genes are TRBV14 and TRBJ2-7, with a weak D call TRBD2 (6 bases). The V end lost 6 bases, the J end lost 8 bases, and 14 bases lay between the germline ends. The CDR3 has 12 residues. Germline V gene sequence: CDR1 SGHDN, CDR2 FVKESK. The chain's CDR3 is CASSYGGSKQYF. The CDR3 nucleotides read TGTGCCAGCAGTTACGGGGGTTCCAAGCAGTACTTC.

The V and J genes are TRBV11-2 and TRBJ2-5, with D perhaps matching TRBD1 (6 bases). CDR1 is SGHAT, CDR2 FQNNGV, per germline. V lost 1 base and J 1 base, leaving 10 bases between the germline ends. CDR3 size: 15 residues. The CDR3 sequence is CASSLGGTSQETQYF. CDR3 nucleotide sequence: TGTGCCAGCAGCTTAGGGGGGACAAGCCAAGAGACCCAGTACTTC.

This rearrangement joins TRBV4-1 to TRBJ2-1; 13 bases agree with TRBD2. The trim removed 3 bases at V and 7 bases at J, leaving 3 bases unmatched. This CDR3 contains 15 residues. Germline lookup yields CDR1 MGHRA and CDR2 YSYEKL. The CDR3 sequence: CASSQILAGGNEQFF. The CDR3 DNA follows: TGCGCCAGCAGCCAGATACTAGCGGGGGGGAATGAGCAGTTCTTC.

The CDR3 DNA sequence: TGTGCCAGCAGTTCCTGGACAGGGGGAGAAGAGACCCAGTACTTC. Protein: CASSSWTGGEETQYF. The chain joins TRBV28 to TRBJ2-5, with TRBD1 matching over 10 bases. CDR3 size: 15 residues. Per germline, CDR1 MDHEN and CDR2 SYDVKM. V gave up 4 bases and J gave up 3 bases; unmatched junction bases: 5.

The chain recombines TRBV5-6 with TRBJ2-7, with D possibly TRBD1 on 6 matching bases. From germline, CDR1 is SGHDT and CDR2 YYEEEE. This CDR3 is 14 amino acids long. The V end was cut by 4 bases, the J end by 2 bases, with 13 bases between. As DNA, the CDR3 is TGTGCCAGCAGCCCACAGGGTCCGACCTACGAGCAGTACTTC. Amino acids: CASSPQGPTYEQYF.

This sequence joins TRBV27 and TRBJ1-2, with a tentative D call TRBD1 (5 bases). V gave up 2 bases and J gave up 0 bases, with 19 bases separating them. The germline V gene has CDR1 MNHEY and CDR2 SMNVEV (reference sequence). The CDR3 extends over 18 amino acids. The CDR3 spells CASSLRTGGAAANYGYTF. CDR3 coding DNA: TGTGCCAGCAGTTTAAGGACGGGCGGGGCAGCAGCTAACTATGGCTACACCTTC.

The chain employs TRBV7-8 and TRBJ1-1; D perhaps matches TRBD1 (6 bases). V was pared by 3 bases and J by 10 bases, with 15 bases between. There are 13 residues in the CDR3. CDR1 is SGHVS, CDR2 FQNEAQ, per germline. The CDR3 loop is CASSFSRDKAAFF. CDR3 DNA sequence: TGTGCCAGCAGCTTTTCCCGGGACAAGGCAGCTTTCTTT. Full variable domain (remainder filled in from reference TRBV7-8 and TRBJ1-1): GAGVSQSPRYKVAKRGQDVALRCDPISGHVSLFWYQQALGQGPEFLTYFQNEAQLDKSGLPSDRFFAERPEGSVSTLKIQRTQQEDSAVYLCASSFSRDKAAFFGQGTRLTVV.

The gene calls are TRBV11-2 and TRBJ1-1, with D tentatively TRBD1 (6 bases). CDR3 size: 16 residues. The germline V and J ends were trimmed by 4 bases and 1 base, with 16 bases remaining between them. The germline gives CDR1 SGHAT, CDR2 FQNNGV. The CDR3 region is CASSSHWTEKNTEAFF. In nucleotides, the CDR3 is TGTGCCAGCAGCTCCCACTGGACAGAAAAGAACACTGAAGCTTTCTTT. Variable domain in full (rest from reference TRBV11-2 and TRBJ1-1): EAGVAQSPRYKIIEKRQSVAFWCNPISGHATLYWYQQILGQGPKLLIQFQNNGVVDDSQLPKDRFSAERLKGVDSTLKIQPAKLEDSAVYLCASSSHWTEKNTEAFFGQGTRLTVV.

The V call is TRBV6-6, the J call TRBJ1-5; a possible D gene is TRBD1 (6 bases). V was clipped by 6 bases and J by 9 bases, with 24 bases between them. The CDR3 spans 16 residues. The germline V gene encodes CDR1 MNHNY and CDR2 SVGAGI (reference sequence). In nucleotides, the CDR3 is TGTGCCAGCAGGCAGACCGTAAACGACAGGTTTTCGCCCCAGCATTTT. Amino acids: CASRQTVNDRFSPQHF.

V usage is TRBV29-1 and J usage is TRBJ1-2; the D is unclear. There are 13 residues in the CDR3. The germline CDR1 and CDR2 sequences are SQVTM and ANQGSEA. Trimming cost V 6 bases and J 4 bases, with 15 bases left between them. This chain's CDR3 is CSVGGGQAYGYTF. The CDR3 DNA reads TGCAGCGTCGGCGGAGGGCAGGCCTATGGCTACACCTTC.

The chain links TRBV14 to TRBJ2-7; 7 bases match TRBD2. V lost 1 base and J lost 5; bases outside the gene matches: 8. Germline loops: CDR1 SGHDN, CDR2 FVKESK. This CDR3 has 15 amino acids. The CDR3 DNA reads TGTGCCAGCAGCCAAGTGACTAGCATTCTCGACGAGCAGTACTTC. This encodes CASSQVTSILDEQYF.

The V and J genes are TRBV4-2 and TRBJ1-6, with 8 bases identical to TRBD1. The CDR3 is made up of 15 amino acids. V lost 1 base and J lost 8; bases outside the gene matches: 4. CDR1 LGHNA and CDR2 YNFKEQ come from the germline V gene. The CDR3 protein is CASSQADRADSPLHF. The CDR3 DNA is TGTGCCAGCAGCCAAGCGGACAGGGCCGATTCACCCCTCCACTTT.

This clone occurred once. The genes are TRBV2 and TRBJ2-1, with 7 bases that match TRBD2. Looked up from germline, CDR1 is SNHLY and CDR2 is FYNNEI. V shed 4 bases, J shed 0 bases, and the junction held 6 bases outside the gene matches. This CDR3 has 16 residues. As DNA, the CDR3 is TGTGCCAGCAGTGGGGGTCGGGGGGTCTCCTACAATGAGCAGTTCTTC. Residues: CASSGGRGVSYNEQFF.

CDR3 DNA: TGTGCTAGTGTTCAGGACATCCCGAACACTGAAGCTTTCTTT. This codes for CASVQDIPNTEAFF. V and J are TRBV12-5 and TRBJ1-1, with D perhaps TRBD1 (5 bases). Germline V lookup: CDR1 LGHNT, CDR2 FRNRAP. The CDR3 length is 14 residues. Between the trimmed V and J ends, which lost 7 bases and 1 base, there was a span of 13 bases. Combining the CDR3 with reference TRBV12-5 and TRBJ1-1 gives the whole variable domain DARVTQTPRHKVTEMGQEVTMRCQPILGHNTVFWYRQTMMQGLELLAYFRNRAPLDDSGMPKDRFSAEMPDATLATLKIQPSEPRDSAVYFCASVQDIPNTEAFFGQGTRLTVV.

This chain joins TRBV7-6 and TRBJ2-1; TRBD2 matches at 12 bases. The CDR3 is 15 residues long. The germline V gene encodes CDR1 SGHVS and CDR2 FNYEAQ. The junction had 7 bases not matched to a gene; V was cut back by 3 bases and J by 10 bases. CDR3 DNA sequence: TGTGCCAGCAGCTTCCTTTCTAGCGGGGGGGCAGAGCAGTTCTTC. Amino acid sequence: CASSFLSSGGAEQFF.

The chain has TRBV5-1 and TRBJ2-7; 7 bases fit TRBD1. The CDR3 contains 15 residues. Germline V lookup: CDR1 SGHRS, CDR2 YFSETQ. V was pared by 5 bases and J by 0 bases, with 8 bases of the junction left unmatched. The CDR3 nucleotides read TGCGCCAGCAGATCTGGGGGACAGCGCTCCTACGAGCAGTACTTC. Its translation is CASRSGGQRSYEQYF.

The V gene is TRBV7-8, the J gene TRBJ1-5; TRBD1 matches at 8 bases. Trimming removed 1 base from V and 0 bases from J; junction bases left unmatched: 5. The CDR3 is 17 residues long. The germline CDR1 and CDR2 sequences are SGHVS and FQNEAQ. The CDR3 here is CASSLVLTGGSNQPQHF. In DNA, the CDR3 is TGTGCCAGCAGCTTAGTTTTAACAGGGGGTAGCAATCAGCCCCAGCATTTT.

This chain uses TRBV7-2 with TRBJ2-7, with D possibly TRBD1 on 6 matching bases. Trimming removed 1 base from V and 0 bases from J, with 7 bases in between. In germline, CDR1 is SGHTA, CDR2 FQGNSA. The CDR3 consists of 14 residues. The CDR3: CASSLGTVSYEQYF. The DNA for the CDR3 is TGTGCCAGCAGCTTAGGGACAGTCTCCTACGAGCAGTACTTC.

The chain links TRBV7-9 to TRBJ1-4, with D possibly TRBD1 on 5 matching bases. The germline CDR1 and CDR2 sequences are SEHNR and FQNEAQ (reference sequence). The CDR3 totals 14 residues. V lost 2 bases to trimming and J lost 8 bases, with 12 bases between them. CDR3 sequence: CASSLLGQAEKLFF. Here the CDR3 DNA reads TGTGCCAGCAGCTTACTGGGGCAGGCCGAAAAACTGTTTTTT.

The chain uses TRBV7-9 and TRBJ2-7; 7 nucleotides match TRBD1. Looked up from germline, CDR1 is SEHNR and CDR2 is FQNEAQ (reference sequence). CDR3 length: 14 amino acids. V lost 5 bases and J lost 2; bases outside the gene matches: 6. In DNA form, the CDR3 reads TGTGCCAGCAGCCCCAGACAGGGAACCTACGAGCAGTACTTC. Encoded protein: CASSPRQGTYEQYF.

The chain uses TRBV27 and TRBJ2-1; 8 bases map to TRBD2. Germline CDR1 is MNHEY and CDR2 is SMNVEV (reference sequence). This CDR3 is 13 amino acids long. V gave up 6 bases and J gave up 8 bases; unmatched junction bases: 6. The CDR3 protein is CASRTGLVDEQFF. For the CDR3, the DNA is TGTGCCAGCAGAACGGGACTAGTCGATGAGCAGTTCTTC.